The rows below give T cell receptor beta chains drawn from one sample of a study of cytomegalovirus exposure and HLA in healthy donors. Some clones are missing from TCRdb's copy, which holds only in-frame ones; the method was immunoSEQ multiplex PCR. This table has a few hundred thousand clones, approximately 80% appearing once. The sequenced sample consisted of PBMCs. These receptor sequences come from a man younger than 45 in good health and CMV-seronegative. Each CDR3 is given with its conserved first and last residue. The order of the fields is V gene, D gene, J gene, clone size, CDR3 protein. The D gene is left open where the match is weak. Clone size is not always given. Where it is, it says once, few, many or a class for expanded clones.

>TRBV28|TRBD1|TRBJ2-7|once
CASSPTGTEYEQYF
>TRBV11-1|TRBD2|TRBJ2-5|.
CASSLDGLAGGPRETQYF
>TRBV5-1|TRBD1|TRBJ2-3|.
CASSLASTGTATDTQYF
>TRBV6-6|TRBD1|TRBJ1-1|.
CASSPGGTEAFF
>TRBV4-1|TRBD1|TRBJ2-1|once
CASSPHGTGYYNEQFF
>TRBV13|.|TRBJ1-6|.
CASSSSSLQATFSPLHF
>TRBV28|TRBD1|TRBJ1-2|once
CASSVDRGAYGYTF
>TRBV27|.|TRBJ2-5|.
CASSRTGNQETQYF
>TRBV11-2|TRBD2|TRBJ2-5|few
CASSGEGWTQETQYF
>TRBV5-1|TRBD1|TRBJ2-7|few
CASSSHPTGGKYEQYF
>TRBV5-4|TRBD1|TRBJ1-1|.
CASSQGRQGRNTEAFF
>TRBV18|TRBD1|TRBJ2-1|few
CASSTGQVNEQFF
>TRBV4-1|TRBD1|TRBJ2-2|.
CASTSGTGPITGELFF
>TRBV28|TRBD1|TRBJ2-2|.
CASSVPTGGHLPPIQNTGELFF